These T cell receptor beta chains were read from a single sample in a study of cytomegalovirus exposure and HLA in healthy donors. Method: immunoSEQ multiplex PCR; TCRdb's copy keeps in-frame clones and lacks some. The table has 240,000 or so clones, over 70% seen once; the top ten hold about 7.5%. The sample consisted of PBMCs. The receptors stem from a woman aged 55-69 years in good health and CMV-seropositive. Each CDR3 is given with its conserved first and last residue. The order of the fields is V gene, J gene, CDR3 length, clone size, D gene, CDR3 DNA, CDR3 protein. D genes are given only for firm matches. Rows may omit the clone size; those that give it use once, few, many or a size class.

>TRBV5-1|TRBJ2-4|15|.|TRBD2
TGCGCCAGCAGCTTGGTGACTAGCGGAAAAAACATTCAGTACTTC
CASSLVTSGKNIQYF
>TRBV5-1|TRBJ2-5|16|.|TRBD1
TGCGCCAGCAGCTTGTCTGGGACAGGTAGGACAGAGACCCAGTACTTC
CASSLSGTGRTETQYF
>TRBV5-4|TRBJ1-3|12|.|.
TGTGTCAGCAGCTTGTCGGGGAACACCATATATTTT
CVSSLSGNTIYF
>TRBV9|TRBJ2-1|16|.|TRBD2
TGTGCCAGCAGTCCCCCCGGACTAGCGGGGGGTAATGAGCAGTTCTTC
CASSPPGLAGGNEQFF
>TRBV6-5|TRBJ1-5|13|.|TRBD1
TGTGCCAGCTCCGGCAGGGGGAATCAGCCCCAGCATTTT
CASSGRGNQPQHF
>TRBV7-9|TRBJ2-1|13|.|TRBD1
TGTGCCAGCAGTTACGGGACAGGGAATGAGCAGTTCTTC
CASSYGTGNEQFF
>TRBV7-2|TRBJ2-5|16|.|.
TGTGCCAGCAGCGCCACTATTTCGGGTTCACAAGAGACCCAGTACTTC
CASSATISGSQETQYF
>TRBV5-1|TRBJ1-6|17|.|.
TGCGCCAGCACCACGGACAGCCCGAACTCCTATAATTCACCCCTCCACTTT
CASTTDSPNSYNSPLHF
>TRBV6-5|TRBJ1-2|15|.|.
TGTGCCAGCAGTCCCCGCCTAGACGGGGGCTATGGCTACACCTTC
CASSPRLDGGYGYTF
>TRBV4-1|TRBJ1-2|15|.|.
TGCGCCAGCAGCCTAATGGGAGGGGGGGGTGAGGGCTACACCTTC
CASSLMGGGGEGYTF
>TRBV5-1|TRBJ2-4|12|few|.
TGCGCCAGCAGCTTGGATACGGGAAAGTGGTACTTC
CASSLDTGKWYF
>TRBV4-1|TRBJ2-5|16|.|TRBD2
TGCGCCAGCAGCATATCTAGCGGGAGGGCTCTGGAGACCCAGTACTTC
CASSISSGRALETQYF
>TRBV5-1|TRBJ2-5|12|few|.
TGCGCCAGCAGCTTGGAAGAGGAGACCCAGTACTTC
CASSLEEETQYF
>TRBV28|TRBJ1-2|14|few|.
TGTGCCAGCACCTCGGGGGGGGGTAACTATGGCTACACCTTC
CASTSGGGNYGYTF
>TRBV7-9|TRBJ1-2|13|.|TRBD1
TGTGCCAGCAGCAGGGGACAGAACTATGGCTACACCTTC
CASSRGQNYGYTF
>TRBV6-7|TRBJ1-4|15|.|TRBD1
TGTGCCAGCAGTTACCTACGACAGGGTTGGGAAAAACTGTTTTTT
CASSYLRQGWEKLFF
>TRBV9|TRBJ2-6|18|.|TRBD2
TGTGCCAGCAGCACAGCTAGCGGGAGTGGATCTGGGGCCAACGTCCTGACTTTC
CASSTASGSGSGANVLTF
>TRBV5-1|TRBJ2-7|15|.|TRBD1
TGCGCCAGCAGCTTGGGGGGACAGGGGACCTACGAGCAGTACTTC
CASSLGGQGTYEQYF
>TRBV5-1|TRBJ2-1|16|once|TRBD2
TGCGCCAGCAGCTCCATAGCGGGAGAGGTATACAATGAGCAGTTCTTC
CASSSIAGEVYNEQFF
>TRBV9|TRBJ2-7|14|.|TRBD2
TGTGCCAGCAGCGTAGCGGGACTACCTCTCGAGCAGTACTTC
CASSVAGLPLEQYF
>TRBV29-1|TRBJ2-7|13|.|.
TGCAGCGTTGAAATTGGTCTAGCCTACGAGCAGTACTTC
CSVEIGLAYEQYF
>TRBV5-1|TRBJ2-7|14|.|.
TGCGCCAGCAGCTTGCCGACTAACGACTACGAGCAGTACTTC
CASSLPTNDYEQYF
>TRBV4-1|TRBJ2-1|18|few|TRBD2
TGCGCCAGCAGTCCGGGACTAGCACACGGTAGCTCCTACAATGAGCAGTTCTTC
CASSPGLAHGSSYNEQFF
>TRBV2|TRBJ1-2|13|.|.
TGTGCCAGTAACAGCGGTCGGCGGTATGGCTACACCTTC
CASNSGRRYGYTF
>TRBV10-3|TRBJ2-2|14|.|.
TGTGCCGCCTCCGGGACACTGAACACCGGGGAGCTGTTTTTT
CAASGTLNTGELFF
>TRBV5-4|TRBJ1-1|15|.|TRBD1
TGTGCCAGCAGCAACCGGACAGGGATGAACACTGAAGCTTTCTTT
CASSNRTGMNTEAFF
>TRBV7-2|TRBJ1-4|15|.|.
TGTGCCAGCAGCATGACCGGGACACATAATGAAAAACTGTTTTTT
CASSMTGTHNEKLFF
>TRBV10-3|TRBJ1-5|16|.|TRBD1
TGTGCCATCAGTGAGACAGGGGGCGAAGGCAATCAGCCCCAGCATTTT
CAISETGGEGNQPQHF
>TRBV4-1|TRBJ1-1|15|.|.
TGCGCCAGCAGCGTAACAGGGTTAAGAGACACTGAAGCTTTCTTT
CASSVTGLRDTEAFF
>TRBV28|TRBJ2-2|15|few|TRBD1
TGTGCCAGCAGACCCGGACAGGGAAACACCGGGGAGCTGTTTTTT
CASRPGQGNTGELFF
>TRBV30|TRBJ1-1|14|once|.
TGTGCCTGGAGTATGTGGAGGTGGAACACTGAAGCTTTCTTT
CAWSMWRWNTEAFF
>TRBV4-2|TRBJ2-2|16|once|.
TGTGCCAGCAGCGCTTGGGGAGGGGGGCACACCGGGGAGCTGTTTTTT
CASSAWGGGHTGELFF
>TRBV6-5|TRBJ1-1|14|.|TRBD1
TGTGCCAGCAGTTACTCTGAGGGACAGGGTGAAGCTTTCTTT
CASSYSEGQGEAFF
>TRBV6-1|TRBJ1-2|13|once|.
TGTGCCAGCAGCGATAAGGGGGGGCAGGGCTACACCTTC
CASSDKGGQGYTF
>TRBV9|TRBJ2-3|17|.|TRBD1
TGTGCCAGCAGCGGTGGGTTGGGACAGGGGAGTTCAGATACGCAGTATTTT
CASSGGLGQGSSDTQYF
>TRBV5-4|TRBJ2-7|13|.|.
TGTGCCACCCATAGCGTCAACTCCTACGAGCAGTACTTC
CATHSVNSYEQYF
>TRBV21-1|TRBJ2-5|17|.|.
TGTGCCAGCAGCAAGACAACAGGGTGGGGGAACCAAGAGACCCAGTACTTC
CASSKTTGWGNQETQYF
>TRBV7-2|TRBJ1-1|13|.|.
TGTGCCAGCAGCTTTTACCGGGACACTGAAGCTTTCTTT
CASSFYRDTEAFF
>TRBV27|TRBJ1-6|11|once|.
TGTGCCAGCAGTTCGGGTTCACCCCTCCACTTT
CASSSGSPLHF
>TRBV9|TRBJ2-3|17|.|TRBD2
TGTGCCAGCTTCCTACTACGGACTAGCGGGCCCACAGATACGCAGTATTTT
CASFLLRTSGPTDTQYF
>TRBV4-1|TRBJ2-7|16|.|TRBD1
TGCGCCAGCAGCCAAGAATCGACAGGGAGCTCCTACGAGCAGTACTTC
CASSQESTGSSYEQYF
>TRBV28|TRBJ1-4|14|.|TRBD1
TGTGCCAGCAGTTTCTACCAGGGGGACGAAAAACTGTTTTTT
CASSFYQGDEKLFF
>TRBV7-2|TRBJ2-7|13|.|.
TGTGCCAGCAGCGTTTACAGGGACCGCGAGCAGTACTTC
CASSVYRDREQYF
>TRBV7-9|TRBJ1-2|13|.|.
TGTGCCAGCAGCGCTTTCTTACAGGGTGGCTACACCTTC
CASSAFLQGGYTF
>TRBV28|TRBJ2-7|15|once|TRBD2
TGTGCCAGCAGCCAGGGACTAGCGGGAGACTACGAGCAGTACTTC
CASSQGLAGDYEQYF
>TRBV29-1|TRBJ2-3|15|.|TRBD2
TGCAGCGTTGTGCCAGCGGGAGGCTCAGTGGATACGCAGTATTTT
CSVVPAGGSVDTQYF